This paragraph covers one TCR beta chain sequence. Its antigen is not identified. These data originate in a study of beta chain features in type 1 diabetes. Study-level results: Moderately but significantly shorter TCRB CDR3s were found in Type 1 diabetes patients in all four CD4+ subsets. Reads derived from cDNA could over-represent cells showing high TCR expression. Comparison showed that naive, central memory and Treg TCRB repertoires appeared more similar among patients than among healthy donors.

The isolated RNA, all of it, was reverse transcribed, so expressed TCRB transcripts were what got sequenced. The assay was immunoSEQ multiplex PCR, and TCRdb's table has in-frame clones only and misses some. The data hold roughly 220,000 clones, with approximately 16% observed a single time. From germline, CDR1 is SQVTM and CDR2 ANQGSEA. V dropped 3 bases and J dropped 2 bases, with 10 bases sitting between them. This CDR3 is built from 13 residues. Every single donor gave one heparinised blood draw, and these averaged approximately 120 mL. Purity above 95% was achieved in all sorted populations. Sequencing used naive CD4+ T cells from blood. This TCR derives from a man aged 25-45 years with type 1 diabetes. This chain uses TRBV29-1 with TRBJ1-1, with D possibly being TRBD1 (5 bases). DNA of the CDR3: TGCAGCGTTGAGCAGACAGAAAACACTGAAGCTTTCTTT. It yields the protein CSVEQTENTEAFF. Variable domain in full (rest from reference TRBV29-1 and TRBJ1-1): SAVISQKPSRDICQRGTSLTIQCQVDSQVTMMFWYRQQPGQSLTLIATANQGSEATYESGFVIDKFPISRPNLTFSTLTVSNMSPEDSSIYLCSVEQTENTEAFFGQGTRLTVV.